This T cell receptor (beta chain) was sequenced for a study of response to subunit inactivated influenza vaccine. TCRdb itself ran the RT-PCR reads through MiXCR, one entry per CDR3 protein. There are 650,000 to 800,000 distinct CDR3 sequences in the sample; about 15% occur only once, and 5.5% to 7% lies in the top ten. Findings and caveats of the study: Authors suggested each seasonal flu vaccination may recruit only limited numbers of new T cells.

This CDR3 contains 14 residues. Germline V CDR1 and CDR2: MNHEY, SVGAGI. V lost 1 base and J lost 5, with 11 bases in between. This clonotype was counted a few times. Its target is not known. This chain connects TRBV6-5 to TRBJ1-1; TRBD1 is a possible D gene (5 bases). Sequenced material: PBMCs from blood, taken around 14 days before vaccination. This sequence was found in a man in his fifties who received an inactivated influenza vaccine. CDR3 sequence (DNA): TGTGCCAGCAGTTACTTTGACCGGGGGACTGAAGCTTTCTTT. As protein: CASSYFDRGTEAFF.